The 12 T cell receptor beta chains below come from one sample, sequenced in a study of T cell responses to AZD1222 COVID-19 vaccine. Clones were sequenced by immunoSEQ multiplex PCR, and TCRdb holds only the in-frame ones, with some missing. This repertoire shows fewer than 200,000 clones, approximately 91% found once; its top ten account for less than 2%. The material sequenced was peripheral blood, taken 28 days after the second AZD1222 dose. These receptors originate from an adult who received the AZD1222 COVID-19 vaccine.

The rearrangement joins TRBV9 to TRBJ2-3; D unclear. Trimming shortened V by 1 base and J by 4 bases, and 7 bases separated the two germline ends. The CDR3 loop spans 13 amino acids. CDR1 SGDLS and CDR2 YYNGEE come from the germline V gene. CDR3 sequence (DNA): TGTGCCAGCAGCGTACAGGCTGCAGATACGCAGTATTTT. Amino acid sequence: CASSVQAADTQYF.

This chain connects TRBV5-6 to TRBJ1-5; D is undetermined. V was shortened by 2 bases and J by 4 bases, with 13 bases between the two germline ends. Germline CDR1 and CDR2: SGHDT and YYEEEE. This CDR3 comprises 15 residues. CDR3 region: CASSFGPTRNQPQHF. In DNA form, the CDR3 reads TGTGCCAGCAGCTTCGGACCCACGAGGAATCAGCCCCAGCATTTT.

The chain combines TRBV7-6 with TRBJ2-3; D is perhaps TRBD2 (6 bases). Germline CDR1 is SGHVS and CDR2 is FNYEAQ. CDR3 length: 18 amino acids. V shed 3 bases and J shed 2 bases, with 21 bases lying between them. CDR3 residues: CASSFGLTSYSSTDTQYF. CDR3 nucleotide sequence: TGTGCCAGCAGCTTCGGACTAACTAGCTACTCATCCACAGATACGCAGTATTTT.

The chain joins TRBV7-3 to TRBJ2-3, with 11 bases lining up with TRBD2. The CDR3 spans 15 residues. V lost 2 bases and J lost 4; bases outside the gene matches: 2. Germline CDR1 is SGHTA and CDR2 is FQGTGA. The DNA of the CDR3 is TGTGCCAGCAGCTTACTAGCGGGGGGTTCAGATACGCAGTATTTT. Protein: CASSLLAGGSDTQYF. The full variable domain, completed using reference TRBV7-3 and TRBJ2-3, is GAGVSQTPSNKVTEKGKYVELRCDPISGHTALYWYRQSLGQGPEFLIYFQGTGAADDSGLPNDRFFAVRPEGSVSTLKIQRTERGDSAVYLCASSLLAGGSDTQYFGPGTRLTVL.

This sequence joins TRBV3-1 (or the pseudogene TRBV3-2) and TRBJ1-2; 9 bases align to TRBD1. Per the germline V gene, CDR1 is LGHDT and CDR2 is YNNKEL (reference sequence). There are 15 residues in the CDR3. Trimming removed 5 bases from V and 7 bases from J; junction bases left unmatched: 11. Here the CDR3 reads CASSSPGQGGFGYTF. The CDR3 DNA reads TGTGCCAGCAGCAGCCCGGGACAGGGAGGTTTTGGCTACACCTTC.

As regards this clone: Distinct nucleotide sequences in the sample also encode this CDR3. The chain has TRBV6-5 and TRBJ1-5; 7 positions agree with TRBD1. V shed 0 bases, J shed 2 bases, and the junction held 1 base outside the gene matches. The length of the CDR3 is 15 residues. Germline values: CDR1 MNHEY, CDR2 SVGAGI. The DNA of the CDR3 is TGTGCCAGCAGTTACTCCAGGGGGGGCAATCAGCCCCAGCATTTT. It specifies CASSYSRGGNQPQHF.

The rearrangement links TRBV7-9 to TRBJ1-1, with D maybe TRBD1 (6 bases). Per the germline V gene, CDR1 is SEHNR and CDR2 is FQNEAQ (reference sequence). V dropped 1 base and J dropped 4 bases, with 13 bases sitting between them. The CDR3 length is 15 residues. The CDR3 region is CASSLEGGLGTEAFF. DNA for the CDR3: TGTGCCAGCAGCTTAGAGGGGGGGCTGGGCACTGAAGCTTTCTTT.

The chain has TRBV7-2 and TRBJ1-6; no clear D. Germline V gives CDR1 SGHTA, CDR2 FQGNSA. V lost 1 base, J lost 8 bases, and 12 bases lay in between. The CDR3 loop spans 15 amino acids. The CDR3 DNA reads as TGTGCCAGCAGCTTAGTGAGGGCGGACCATTCACCCCTCCACTTT. It translates to CASSLVRADHSPLHF.

V usage is TRBV7-9 and J usage is TRBJ1-5; 7 bases map to TRBD1. V lost 5 bases to trimming and J lost 3 bases; unmatched junction nucleotides: 10. Germline values: CDR1 SEHNR, CDR2 FQNEAQ (reference sequence). This CDR3 has 16 amino acids. The CDR3 DNA sequence: TGTGCCAGCAGCCCCCCCGGGACAGCGATCAATCAGCCCCAGCATTTT. Protein product: CASSPPGTAINQPQHF.

The rearrangement joins TRBV19 to TRBJ2-3; D not certain. Trimming took 1 base from V and 1 from J, leaving 3 bases between them. There are 13 residues in the CDR3. Per the germline V gene, CDR1 is LNHDA and CDR2 is SQIVND (reference sequence). CDR3 in DNA: TGTGCCAGTAGTATAGCTGGCACAGATACGCAGTATTTT. Protein product: CASSIAGTDTQYF.

This chain links TRBV9 with TRBJ1-2; no clear D gene. V dropped 4 bases and J dropped 7 bases, with 17 bases sitting between them. Germline-derived CDR1 and CDR2 are SGDLS and YYNGEE. CDR3 length equals 14 residues. CDR3 DNA sequence: TGTGCCAGCAGCCCTCACCGTCTAGCTGGTGGCTACACCTTC. The encoded protein is CASSPHRLAGGYTF. The full variable domain, with the rest looked up from reference TRBV9 and TRBJ1-2, is DSGVTQTPKHLITATGQRVTLRCSPRSGDLSVYWYQQSLDQGLQFLIQYYNGEERAKGNILERFSAQQFPDLHSELNLSSLELGDSALYFCASSPHRLAGGYTFGSGTRLTVV.

This CDR3 is CASSLDSSGGSYEQYF. The CDR3 nucleotides read TGCGCCAGCAGCCTTGACTCTAGCGGGGGCTCCTACGAGCAGTACTTC. The chain couples TRBV5-1 to TRBJ2-7; 10 bases match TRBD2. Germline assignment: CDR1 SGHRS and CDR2 YFSETQ. The CDR3 has 16 amino acids. V gave up 4 bases and J gave up 0 bases; unmatched junction bases: 7. Full variable domain (missing parts from reference TRBV5-1 and TRBJ2-7): KAGVTQTPRYLIKTRGQQVTLSCSPISGHRSVSWYQQTPGQGLQFLFEYFSETQRNKGNFPGRFSGRQFSNSRSEMNVSTLELGDSALYLCASSLDSSGGSYEQYFGPGTRLTVT.